The source of this TCR beta chain is a study of PD-L1 blockade in urothelial cancer. Whole-study results and caveats: Below-median blood TCR clonality before treatment forecast better survival.

Sample time point: pretreatment peripheral blood. For this clone: Its matching antigen is unknown.

Assay used: immunoSEQ multiplex PCR; TCRdb lists only in-frame clones, some missing. The sample lists around 66,000 clones, more than 80% occurring once. The receptor was derived from a man between 65 and 79 years old with urothelial cancer. Material: PBMCs, obtained around atezolizumab (anti-PD-L1) treatment.

The CDR3 region has the DNA TGTGCCAGCAGCGTAGAGGGGACAGAACCCAATGAGCAGTTCTTC. Translated: CASSVEGTEPNEQFF. V gene TRBV9 combines with J gene TRBJ2-1; 7 bases are a match to TRBD1. V lost 0 bases and J lost 6; bases outside the gene matches: 6. CDR1 SGDLS and CDR2 YYNGEE come from the germline V gene. The CDR3 has 15 residues.